The rows below give T cell receptor beta chains drawn from one sample of a study of Graves' ophthalmopathy and Graves' hyperthyroidism. TCRdb passed the multiplex PCR reads through MiXCR, listing each CDR3 protein once. The sample lists a few hundred thousand distinct CDR3 sequences, less than 40% occurring once. Sequenced sample: peripheral blood or thyroid tissue (not recorded which). The receptors shown here come from an adult man with Graves' hyperthyroidism. The conserved cysteine and the conserved F or W are not part of the CDR3 here. The D gene is left open where the match is weak. Clone size is given for some rows only: seen once, a few or many times, or a class if the clone is expanded.

J	V	size	D	CDR3
TRBJ1-5	TRBV4-2	-	-	ATGAGPEDNQPQH
TRBJ1-3	TRBV10-2	many	TRBD1	ASSPPDRGGGNTIY
TRBJ1-2	TRBV4-2	-	-	ASSQDRGEVEGYT
TRBJ1-3	TRBV3-1	-	-	ASSQLQGSSGNTIY
TRBJ2-7	TRBV2	-	-	ASSQDGRANYEQY
TRBJ2-7	TRBV19	many	TRBD2	ASSPMWEGSAYEQY
TRBJ1-1	TRBV5-1	many	-	ASSLARGSPEAF
TRBJ1-2	TRBV29-1	once	-	SVVGYT
TRBJ2-7	TRBV20-1	-	TRBD2	SARASGGVFEQY
TRBJ1-5	TRBV7-9	many	-	ASSFDGQMNQPQH
TRBJ2-7	TRBV7-2	-	TRBD1	ASSLETGGFEQY
TRBJ2-7	TRBV10-3	-	-	AISEQGGPGEQY
TRBJ1-6	TRBV9	many	TRBD1	ASSTGGTYNSPLH
TRBJ2-7	TRBV12-3/TRBV12-4	many	-	ASSEGALFTYEQY
TRBJ2-7	TRBV5-1	many	TRBD2	ASSSGAGGLRVEQY
TRBJ2-5	TRBV7-6	-	TRBD1	ASSQLDRGLIRETQY
TRBJ1-1	TRBV9	many	-	ASSGGREAF